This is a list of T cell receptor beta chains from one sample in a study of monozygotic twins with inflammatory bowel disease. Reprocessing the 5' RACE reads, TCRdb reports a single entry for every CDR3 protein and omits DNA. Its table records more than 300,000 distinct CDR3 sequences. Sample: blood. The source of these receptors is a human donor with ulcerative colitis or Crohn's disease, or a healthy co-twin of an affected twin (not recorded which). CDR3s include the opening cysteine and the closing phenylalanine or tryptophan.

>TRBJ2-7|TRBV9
CASSAKPGQGTYEQYF
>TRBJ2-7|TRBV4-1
CASSRKPGPDYEQYF
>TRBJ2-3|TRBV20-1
CSNGAAGGSAHTQYF
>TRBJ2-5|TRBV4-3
CASSRRDIGGIQETQYF
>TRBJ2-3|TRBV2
CASSERQGAGDTQYF
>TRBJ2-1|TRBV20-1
CSARAIHLAGVNNEQFF
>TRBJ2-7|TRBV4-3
CASSEARGPYEQYF
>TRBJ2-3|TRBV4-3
CASSHPSVGGTDTQYF
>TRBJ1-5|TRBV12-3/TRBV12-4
CASSAYRGQPQHF
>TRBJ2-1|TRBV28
CASSSHYGNEQFF
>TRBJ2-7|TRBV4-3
CASSQDYGDSREQYF
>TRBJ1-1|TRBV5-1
CASSQHLFRDREAFF
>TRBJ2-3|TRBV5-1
CASGTGTSGGPLADTQYF
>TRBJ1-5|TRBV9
CASSGEGIRNQPQHF
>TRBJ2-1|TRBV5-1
CASSFFGRGEYNEQFF
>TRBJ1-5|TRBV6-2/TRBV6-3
CASSYSTVEYSNQPQHF
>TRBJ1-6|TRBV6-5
CASSYSQGGIVSPLHF
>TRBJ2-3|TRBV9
CASSVGTSGFGTDTQYF
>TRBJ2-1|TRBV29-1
CSVVGGGRYNEQFF
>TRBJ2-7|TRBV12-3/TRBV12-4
CASSFTRVWSYEQYF
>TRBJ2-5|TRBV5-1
CASIQRQETQYF
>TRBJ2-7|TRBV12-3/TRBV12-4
CASSLQETFDEQYF
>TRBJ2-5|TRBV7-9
CASSLELGSETQYF
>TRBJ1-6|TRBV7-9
CASSSQGMNSPLHF
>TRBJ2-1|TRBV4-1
CASSHTENLYAGGHNEQFF
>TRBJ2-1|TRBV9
CASSVLSGGFGHEQFF
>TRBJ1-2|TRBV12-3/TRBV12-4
CASSLAFGSRGNYGYTF
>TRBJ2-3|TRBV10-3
CAISETSGGGDTQYF
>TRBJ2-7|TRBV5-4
CASSLGPSGGAIYEQYF
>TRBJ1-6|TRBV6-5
CASSSDRGKHSPLHF
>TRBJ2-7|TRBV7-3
CASSSGLAGSEQYF
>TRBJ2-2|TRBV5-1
CASSLTGRNTGELFF
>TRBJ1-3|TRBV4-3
CASSQVPPRGGNTIYF
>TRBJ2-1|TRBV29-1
CSFEDRPPLAGEEGEQFF
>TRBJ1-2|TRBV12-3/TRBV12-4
CASSLTVSGYTF
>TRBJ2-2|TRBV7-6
CASSLASYEVGELFF
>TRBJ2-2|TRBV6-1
CASRGQGATGELFF
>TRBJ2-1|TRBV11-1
CASSNTGNEQFF
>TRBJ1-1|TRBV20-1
CSAISPDQNTEAFF
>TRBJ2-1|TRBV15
CATSSIRQGAYNEQFF
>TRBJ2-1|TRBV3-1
CASSQYGLGSYNEQFF
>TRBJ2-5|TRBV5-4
CASSTARPTDQETQYF
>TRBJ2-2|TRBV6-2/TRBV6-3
CASTRDLAPGELFF
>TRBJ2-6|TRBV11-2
CASGKPGANVLTF
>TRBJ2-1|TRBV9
CASSRLGTGSYNEQFF
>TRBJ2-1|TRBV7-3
CASSLDSSFNEQFF